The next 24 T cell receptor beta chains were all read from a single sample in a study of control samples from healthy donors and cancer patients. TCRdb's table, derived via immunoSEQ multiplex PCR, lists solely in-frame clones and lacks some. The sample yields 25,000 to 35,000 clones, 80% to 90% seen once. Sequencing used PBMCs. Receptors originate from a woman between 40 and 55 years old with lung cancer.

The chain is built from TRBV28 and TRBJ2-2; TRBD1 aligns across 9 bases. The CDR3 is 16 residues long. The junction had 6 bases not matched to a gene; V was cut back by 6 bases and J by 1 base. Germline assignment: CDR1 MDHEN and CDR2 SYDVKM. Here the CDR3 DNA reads TGTGCCAGCAGCTTAAGACAGGGGGGGAACACCGGGGAGCTGTTTTTT. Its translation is CASSLRQGGNTGELFF.

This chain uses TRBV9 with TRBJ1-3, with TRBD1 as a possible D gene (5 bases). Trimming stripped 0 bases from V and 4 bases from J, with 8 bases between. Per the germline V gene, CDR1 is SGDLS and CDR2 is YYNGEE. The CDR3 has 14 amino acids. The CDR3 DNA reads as TGTGCCAGCAGCGTAGGAGGGGTCGGAAACACCATATATTTT. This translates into CASSVGGVGNTIYF.

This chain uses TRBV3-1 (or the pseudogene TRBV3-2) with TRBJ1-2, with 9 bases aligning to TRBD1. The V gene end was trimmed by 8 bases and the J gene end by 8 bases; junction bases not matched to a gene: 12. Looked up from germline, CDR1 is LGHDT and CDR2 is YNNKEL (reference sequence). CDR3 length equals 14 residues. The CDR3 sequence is CASGIPGQGWGYTF. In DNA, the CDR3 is TGTGCCAGCGGGATACCGGGACAGGGATGGGGCTACACCTTC.

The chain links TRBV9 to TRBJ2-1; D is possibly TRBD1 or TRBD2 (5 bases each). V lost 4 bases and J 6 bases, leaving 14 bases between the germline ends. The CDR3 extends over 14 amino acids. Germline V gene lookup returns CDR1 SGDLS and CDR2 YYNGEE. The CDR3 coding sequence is TGTGCCAGCAGCTACGGGGCCTACCCCAATGAGCAGTTCTTC. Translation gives CASSYGAYPNEQFF.

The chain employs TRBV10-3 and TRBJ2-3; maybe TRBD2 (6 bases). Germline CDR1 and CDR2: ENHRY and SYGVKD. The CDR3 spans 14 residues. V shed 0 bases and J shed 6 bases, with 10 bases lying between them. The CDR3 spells CAISESWGVDTQYF. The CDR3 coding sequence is TGTGCCATCAGTGAGTCGTGGGGGGTGGATACGCAGTATTTT.

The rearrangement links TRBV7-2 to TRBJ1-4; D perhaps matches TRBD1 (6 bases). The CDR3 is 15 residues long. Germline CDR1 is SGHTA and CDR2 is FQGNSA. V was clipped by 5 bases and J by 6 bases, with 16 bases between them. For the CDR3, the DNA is TGTGCCAGCAGCACCCAAGGACAGACGTATGAAAAACTGTTTTTT. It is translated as CASSTQGQTYEKLFF.

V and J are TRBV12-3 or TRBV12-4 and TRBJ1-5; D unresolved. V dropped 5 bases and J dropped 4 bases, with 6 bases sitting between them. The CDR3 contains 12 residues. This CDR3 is CASSEGNQPQHF. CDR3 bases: TGTGCCAGCAGTGAAGGGAATCAGCCCCAGCATTTT.

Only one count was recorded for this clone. CDR3: CASSARLAEGTDTQYF. CDR3 DNA: TGTGCCAGCAGCGCCAGACTAGCTGAAGGCACAGATACGCAGTATTTT. V gene TRBV9 combines with J gene TRBJ2-3; 7 nucleotides agree with TRBD2. The CDR3 has 16 amino acids. The junction had 8 bases not matched to a gene; V was cut back by 3 bases and J by 1 base. Per germline, CDR1 SGDLS and CDR2 YYNGEE.

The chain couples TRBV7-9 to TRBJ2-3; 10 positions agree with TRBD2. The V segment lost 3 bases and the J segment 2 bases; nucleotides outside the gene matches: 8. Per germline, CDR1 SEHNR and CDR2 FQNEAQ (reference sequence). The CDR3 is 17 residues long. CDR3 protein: CASSLWSLAGDTDTQYF. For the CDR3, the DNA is TGTGCCAGCAGCTTGTGGTCCCTAGCGGGGGACACAGATACGCAGTATTTT. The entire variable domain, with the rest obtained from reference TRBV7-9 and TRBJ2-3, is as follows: DTGVSQNPRHKITKRGQNVTFRCDPISEHNRLYWYRQTLGQGPEFLTYFQNEAQLEKSRLLSDRFSAERPKGSFSTLEIQRTEQGDSAMYLCASSLWSLAGDTDTQYFGPGTRLTVL.

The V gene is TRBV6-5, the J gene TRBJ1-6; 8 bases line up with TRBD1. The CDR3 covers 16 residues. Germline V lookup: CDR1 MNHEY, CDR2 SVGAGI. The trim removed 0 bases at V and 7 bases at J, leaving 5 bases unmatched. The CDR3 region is CASSYSRDRHNSPLHF. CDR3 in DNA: TGTGCCAGCAGTTACTCGAGGGACAGGCACAATTCACCCCTCCACTTT.

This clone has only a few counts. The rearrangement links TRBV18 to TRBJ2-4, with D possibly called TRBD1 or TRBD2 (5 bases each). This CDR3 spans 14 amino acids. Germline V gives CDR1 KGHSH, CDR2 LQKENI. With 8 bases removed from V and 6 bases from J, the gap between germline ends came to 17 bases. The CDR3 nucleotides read TGTGCCAGCACCGAAGCGGCAGGGACAAACATTCAGTACTTC. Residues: CASTEAAGTNIQYF.

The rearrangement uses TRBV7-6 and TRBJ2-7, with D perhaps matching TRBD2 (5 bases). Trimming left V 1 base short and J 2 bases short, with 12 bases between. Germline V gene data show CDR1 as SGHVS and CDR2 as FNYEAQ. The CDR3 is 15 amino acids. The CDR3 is CASSLVARHAYEQYF. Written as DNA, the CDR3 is TGTGCCAGCAGCTTAGTAGCGAGACACGCCTACGAGCAGTACTTC.

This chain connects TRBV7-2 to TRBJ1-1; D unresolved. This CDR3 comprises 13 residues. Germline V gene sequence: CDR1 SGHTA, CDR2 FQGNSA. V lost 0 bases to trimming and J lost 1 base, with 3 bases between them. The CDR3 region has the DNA TGTGCCAGCAGCTTAGCGCCGAACACTGAAGCTTTCTTT. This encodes CASSLAPNTEAFF.

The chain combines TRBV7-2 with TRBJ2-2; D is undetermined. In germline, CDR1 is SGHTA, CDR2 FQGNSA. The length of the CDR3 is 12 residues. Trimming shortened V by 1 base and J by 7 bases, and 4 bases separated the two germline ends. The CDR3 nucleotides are TGTGCCAGCAGCTTAGTCAGCGGGGAGCTGTTTTTT. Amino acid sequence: CASSLVSGELFF.

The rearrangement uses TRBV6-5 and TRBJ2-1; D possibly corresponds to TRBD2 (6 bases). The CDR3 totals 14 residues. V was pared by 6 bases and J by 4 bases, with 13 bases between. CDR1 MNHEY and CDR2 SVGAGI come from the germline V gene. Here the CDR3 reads CASSPGTPYNEQFF. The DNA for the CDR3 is TGTGCCAGCAGCCCCGGGACTCCTTACAATGAGCAGTTCTTC.

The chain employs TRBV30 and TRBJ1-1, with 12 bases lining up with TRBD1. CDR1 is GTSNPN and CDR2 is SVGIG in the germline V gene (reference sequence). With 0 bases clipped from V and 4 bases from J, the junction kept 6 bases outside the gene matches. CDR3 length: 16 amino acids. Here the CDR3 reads CAWSVRDRGRGTEAFF. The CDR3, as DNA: TGTGCCTGGAGTGTCAGGGACAGGGGGCGCGGCACTGAAGCTTTCTTT.

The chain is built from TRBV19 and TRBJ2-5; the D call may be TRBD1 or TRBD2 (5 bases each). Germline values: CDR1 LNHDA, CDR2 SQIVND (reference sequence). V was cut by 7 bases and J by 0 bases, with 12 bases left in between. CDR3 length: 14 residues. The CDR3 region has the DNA TGTGCCAGTAAAAGGGACCGCGACCAAGAGACCCAGTACTTC. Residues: CASKRDRDQETQYF.

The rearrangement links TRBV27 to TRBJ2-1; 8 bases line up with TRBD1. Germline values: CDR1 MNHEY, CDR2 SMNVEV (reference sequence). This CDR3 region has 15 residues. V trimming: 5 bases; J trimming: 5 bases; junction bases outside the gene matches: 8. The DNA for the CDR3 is TGTGCCAGCAGTCCTGGACAGGGTCTAGACAATGAGCAGTTCTTC. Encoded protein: CASSPGQGLDNEQFF.

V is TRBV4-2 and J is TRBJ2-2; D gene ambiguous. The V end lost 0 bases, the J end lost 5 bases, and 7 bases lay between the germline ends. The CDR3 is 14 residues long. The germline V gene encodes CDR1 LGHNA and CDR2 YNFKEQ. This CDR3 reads CASSQDRQTGELFF. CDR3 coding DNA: TGTGCCAGCAGCCAAGATCGGCAGACCGGGGAGCTGTTTTTT.

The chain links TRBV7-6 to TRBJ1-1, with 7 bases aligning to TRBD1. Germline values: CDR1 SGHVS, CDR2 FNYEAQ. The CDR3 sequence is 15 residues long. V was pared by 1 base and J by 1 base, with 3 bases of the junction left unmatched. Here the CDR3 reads CASSLDRQGNTEAFF. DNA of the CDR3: TGTGCCAGCAGCTTAGACAGACAGGGGAACACTGAAGCTTTCTTT.

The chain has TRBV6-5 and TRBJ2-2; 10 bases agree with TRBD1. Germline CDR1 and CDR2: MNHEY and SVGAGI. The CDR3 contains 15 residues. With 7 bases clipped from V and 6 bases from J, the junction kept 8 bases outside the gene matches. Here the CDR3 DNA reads TGTGCCAGCACCCTCGGGACAGGGGTCCCCGGGGAGCTGTTTTTT. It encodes CASTLGTGVPGELFF.

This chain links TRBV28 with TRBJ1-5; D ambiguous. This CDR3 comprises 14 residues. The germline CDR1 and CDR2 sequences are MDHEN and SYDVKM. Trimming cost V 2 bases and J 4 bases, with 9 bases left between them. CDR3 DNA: TGTGCCAGCAGTTTAGGGCAGGCGAATCAGCCCCAGCATTTT. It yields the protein CASSLGQANQPQHF.

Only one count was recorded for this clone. CDR3: CASSLDGTVEGYTF. CDR3 bases: TGCGCCAGCAGCTTGGACGGGACGGTAGAGGGCTACACCTTC. The chain links TRBV5-1 to TRBJ1-2; a possible D gene is TRBD1 (5 bases). The CDR3 has 14 residues. Trimming left V 0 bases short and J 8 bases short, with 14 bases between. Germline CDR1 is SGHRS and CDR2 is YFSETQ.

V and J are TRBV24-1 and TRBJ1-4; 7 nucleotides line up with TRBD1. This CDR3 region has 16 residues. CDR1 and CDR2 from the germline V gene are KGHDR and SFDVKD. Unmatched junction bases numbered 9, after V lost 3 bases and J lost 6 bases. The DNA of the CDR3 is TGTGCCACCAGTGATCCCCGGGACAGAGGTTATGAAAAACTGTTTTTT. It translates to CATSDPRDRGYEKLFF.